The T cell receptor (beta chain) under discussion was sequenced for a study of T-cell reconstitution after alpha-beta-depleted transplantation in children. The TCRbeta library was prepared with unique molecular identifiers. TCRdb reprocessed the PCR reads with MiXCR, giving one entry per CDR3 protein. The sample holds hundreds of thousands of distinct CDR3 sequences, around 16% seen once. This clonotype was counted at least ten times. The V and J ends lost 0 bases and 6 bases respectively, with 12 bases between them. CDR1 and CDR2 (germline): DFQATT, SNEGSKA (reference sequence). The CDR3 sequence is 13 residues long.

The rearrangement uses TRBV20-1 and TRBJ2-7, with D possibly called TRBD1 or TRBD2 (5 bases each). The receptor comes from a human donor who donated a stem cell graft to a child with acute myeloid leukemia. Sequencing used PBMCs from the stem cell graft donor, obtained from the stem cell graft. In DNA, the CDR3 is TGCAGTGCTAGAGAATGGGGGAAGACCGAGCAGTACTTC. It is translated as CSAREWGKTEQYF.